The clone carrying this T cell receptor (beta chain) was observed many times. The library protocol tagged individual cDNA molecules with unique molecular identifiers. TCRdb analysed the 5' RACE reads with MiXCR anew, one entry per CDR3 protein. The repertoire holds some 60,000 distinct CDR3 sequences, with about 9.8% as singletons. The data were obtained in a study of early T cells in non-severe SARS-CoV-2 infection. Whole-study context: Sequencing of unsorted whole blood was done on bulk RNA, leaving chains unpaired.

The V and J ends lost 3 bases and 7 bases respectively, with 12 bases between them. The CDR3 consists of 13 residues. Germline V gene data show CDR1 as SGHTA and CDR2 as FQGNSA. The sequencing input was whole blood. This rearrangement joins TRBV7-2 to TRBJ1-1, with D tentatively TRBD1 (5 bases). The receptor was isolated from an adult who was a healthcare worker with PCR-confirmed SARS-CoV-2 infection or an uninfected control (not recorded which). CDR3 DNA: TGTGCCAGCAGCTTTGCGGGGACGGTTGAAGCTTTCTTT. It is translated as CASSFAGTVEAFF.